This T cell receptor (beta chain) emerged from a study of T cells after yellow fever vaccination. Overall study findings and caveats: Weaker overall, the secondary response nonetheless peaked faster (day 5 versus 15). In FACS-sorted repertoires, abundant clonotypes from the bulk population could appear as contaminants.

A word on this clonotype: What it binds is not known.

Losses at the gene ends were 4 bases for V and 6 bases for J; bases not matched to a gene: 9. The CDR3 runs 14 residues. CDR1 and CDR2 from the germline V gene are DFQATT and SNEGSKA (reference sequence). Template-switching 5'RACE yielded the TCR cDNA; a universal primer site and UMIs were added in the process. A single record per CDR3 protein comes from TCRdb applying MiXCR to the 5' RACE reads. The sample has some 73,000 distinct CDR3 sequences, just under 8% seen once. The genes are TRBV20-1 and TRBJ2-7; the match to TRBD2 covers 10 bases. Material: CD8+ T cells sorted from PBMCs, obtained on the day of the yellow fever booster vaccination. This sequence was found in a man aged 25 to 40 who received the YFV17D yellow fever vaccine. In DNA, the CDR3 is TGCAGTGCTAATCCCGGGACTAGCGACTCCGAGCAGTACTTC. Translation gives CSANPGTSDSEQYF.